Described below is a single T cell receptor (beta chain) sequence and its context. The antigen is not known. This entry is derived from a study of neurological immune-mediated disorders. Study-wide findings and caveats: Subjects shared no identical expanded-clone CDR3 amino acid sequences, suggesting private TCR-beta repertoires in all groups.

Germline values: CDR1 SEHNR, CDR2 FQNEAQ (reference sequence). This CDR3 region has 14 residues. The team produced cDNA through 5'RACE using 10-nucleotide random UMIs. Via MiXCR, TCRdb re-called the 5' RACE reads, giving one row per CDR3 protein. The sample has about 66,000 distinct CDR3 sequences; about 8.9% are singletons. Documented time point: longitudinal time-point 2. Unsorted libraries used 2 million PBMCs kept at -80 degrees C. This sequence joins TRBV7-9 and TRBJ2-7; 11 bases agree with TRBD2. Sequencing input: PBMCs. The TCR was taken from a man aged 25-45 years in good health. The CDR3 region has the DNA TGTGACAGTAGCCCCGGGACTAGCGGATACGAGCAGTACTTC. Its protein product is CDSSPGTSGYEQYF.